These T cell receptor beta chains were read from a single sample in a study of T cell responses to AZD1222 COVID-19 vaccine. Measured with immunoSEQ multiplex PCR; TCRdb has only the in-frame clones, and not every one. The sample records some 140,000 clones, less than 95% being singletons. This material consisted of peripheral blood, taken on day 0 of AZD1222 vaccination. Receptor source: an adult in good health. Each CDR3 is given with its conserved first and last residue. The D gene is left open where the match is weak. The size field is filled for only some rows; it gives once, few, many or a size class.

D gene: -; J gene: TRBJ1-1; V gene: TRBV14; clone size: -; CDR3 length: 13; CDR3 DNA: TGTGCCAGCAACGGGGGGTTGGGCACTGAAGCTTTCTTT; CDR3 protein: CASNGGLGTEAFF
D gene: -; J gene: TRBJ1-1; V gene: TRBV3-1/TRBV3-2; clone size: -; CDR3 length: 11; CDR3 DNA: TGTGCCAGCAGCCGCAATCGTGAAGCTTTCTTT; CDR3 protein: CASSRNREAFF
D gene: TRBD2; J gene: TRBJ2-3; V gene: TRBV7-9; clone size: -; CDR3 length: 15; CDR3 DNA: TGTGCCAGCAGTTTTTTGGCGGGGGGCATGGATACGCAGTATTTT; CDR3 protein: CASSFLAGGMDTQYF
D gene: -; J gene: TRBJ1-2; V gene: TRBV28; clone size: -; CDR3 length: 14; CDR3 DNA: TGTGCCAGCAGCCCCGGGACGCTCCACTATGGCTACACCTTC; CDR3 protein: CASSPGTLHYGYTF
D gene: TRBD1; J gene: TRBJ2-5; V gene: TRBV7-6; clone size: -; CDR3 length: 14; CDR3 DNA: TGTGCCAGCAGCTTAACAGGGGACCAAGAGACCCAGTACTTC; CDR3 protein: CASSLTGDQETQYF
D gene: TRBD1; J gene: TRBJ1-6; V gene: TRBV5-5; clone size: -; CDR3 length: 15; CDR3 DNA: TGTGCCAGCAGCCAAGGGACAGGCTTTAACTCACCCCTCCACTTT; CDR3 protein: CASSQGTGFNSPLHF
D gene: -; J gene: TRBJ1-1; V gene: TRBV19; clone size: -; CDR3 length: 12; CDR3 DNA: TGTGCCAGTTTGGACAGGAACACTGAAGCTTTCTTT; CDR3 protein: CASLDRNTEAFF
D gene: TRBD1; J gene: TRBJ1-5; V gene: TRBV4-3; clone size: once; CDR3 length: 15; CDR3 DNA: TGCGCCAGCAGCCAGACAGACAGGGGGGATCAGCCCCAGCATTTT; CDR3 protein: CASSQTDRGDQPQHF
D gene: -; J gene: TRBJ1-4; V gene: TRBV5-6; clone size: -; CDR3 length: 14; CDR3 DNA: TGTGCCAGCAGCTTACTAACAGGTGCTGAAAAACTGTTTTTT; CDR3 protein: CASSLLTGAEKLFF
D gene: TRBD2; J gene: TRBJ2-1; V gene: TRBV4-2; clone size: -; CDR3 length: 16; CDR3 DNA: TGTGCCAGCAGCCTAATCCTAGCGGGTACGGCCAATGAGCAGTTCTTC; CDR3 protein: CASSLILAGTANEQFF
D gene: TRBD1; J gene: TRBJ1-1; V gene: TRBV5-5; clone size: -; CDR3 length: 14; CDR3 DNA: TGTGCCAGCAGCTTGGCGACAGGGATCACTGAAGCTTTCTTT; CDR3 protein: CASSLATGITEAFF
D gene: TRBD1; J gene: TRBJ1-1; V gene: TRBV28; clone size: -; CDR3 length: 14; CDR3 DNA: TGTGCCAGCAGTCTTCCCTTGACAGGGGACGTAGCTTTCTTT; CDR3 protein: CASSLPLTGDVAFF
D gene: TRBD1; J gene: TRBJ2-1; V gene: TRBV4-1; clone size: -; CDR3 length: 15; CDR3 DNA: TGCGCCAGCAGTCAGCCGGGACAGGCAAACAATGAGCAGTTCTTC; CDR3 protein: CASSQPGQANNEQFF
D gene: -; J gene: TRBJ1-2; V gene: TRBV7-3; clone size: -; CDR3 length: 13; CDR3 DNA: TGTGCCAGCAGCCCACAGGAGAACTATGGCTACACCTTC; CDR3 protein: CASSPQENYGYTF
D gene: -; J gene: TRBJ1-1; V gene: TRBV11-2; clone size: -; CDR3 length: 15; CDR3 DNA: TGTGCCAGCAGCTTCAGCCAGGGGTGGCGGACTGAAGCTTTCTTT; CDR3 protein: CASSFSQGWRTEAFF
D gene: -; J gene: TRBJ2-6; V gene: TRBV7-9; clone size: -; CDR3 length: 15; CDR3 DNA: TGTGCCAGCAGCCAAGGACAGCCTGGGGCCAACGTCCTGACTTTC; CDR3 protein: CASSQGQPGANVLTF
D gene: -; J gene: TRBJ1-2; V gene: TRBV6-5; clone size: -; CDR3 length: 14; CDR3 DNA: TGTGCCAGCAGTCCGGCTCAGGGCCACTATGGCTACACCTTC; CDR3 protein: CASSPAQGHYGYTF
D gene: -; J gene: TRBJ2-5; V gene: TRBV7-2; clone size: -; CDR3 length: 13; CDR3 DNA: TGTGCCAGCAGCTTTTCGCGAGGGGGGACCCAGTACTTC; CDR3 protein: CASSFSRGGTQYF
D gene: -; J gene: TRBJ1-3; V gene: TRBV18; clone size: once; CDR3 length: 16; CDR3 DNA: TGTGCCAGCTCACCACCCCGTGGGGCGCCGGGAAACACCATATATTTT; CDR3 protein: CASSPPRGAPGNTIYF
D gene: TRBD1; J gene: TRBJ1-1; V gene: TRBV2; clone size: -; CDR3 length: 14; CDR3 DNA: TGTGCCAGCAGTGGGACAGGGGGGAACACTGAAGCTTTCTTT; CDR3 protein: CASSGTGGNTEAFF
D gene: -; J gene: TRBJ2-5; V gene: TRBV2; clone size: -; CDR3 length: 13; CDR3 DNA: TGTGCCAGCAGTGCAGGGTGGCAAGAGACCCAGTACTTC; CDR3 protein: CASSAGWQETQYF
D gene: TRBD2; J gene: TRBJ2-1; V gene: TRBV30; clone size: -; CDR3 length: 12; CDR3 DNA: TGTGCCTGGGCAAGGACTAGCATTGAGCAGTTCTTC; CDR3 protein: CAWARTSIEQFF
D gene: -; J gene: TRBJ1-4; V gene: TRBV6-1; clone size: -; CDR3 length: 15; CDR3 DNA: TGTGCCAGCAGTGAGGATCGGGGGATAAATGAAAAACTGTTTTTT; CDR3 protein: CASSEDRGINEKLFF
D gene: -; J gene: TRBJ1-2; V gene: TRBV5-5; clone size: -; CDR3 length: 13; CDR3 DNA: TGTGCCAGCAGCTTGGTATTACACGATGGCTACACCTTC; CDR3 protein: CASSLVLHDGYTF
D gene: TRBD1; J gene: TRBJ1-1; V gene: TRBV5-8; clone size: -; CDR3 length: 15; CDR3 DNA: TGTGCCAGCAGCAGGGTGGGCAGGGGGGACACTGAAGCTTTCTTT; CDR3 protein: CASSRVGRGDTEAFF
D gene: -; J gene: TRBJ2-7; V gene: TRBV5-4; clone size: few; CDR3 length: 12; CDR3 DNA: TGTGCCAGCAGCCTCCAAAGGTACGAGCAGTACTTC; CDR3 protein: CASSLQRYEQYF
D gene: -; J gene: TRBJ1-2; V gene: TRBV7-8; clone size: -; CDR3 length: 14; CDR3 DNA: TGTGCCAGCAGCTTAGCGCGGGAACTCTATGGCTACACCTTC; CDR3 protein: CASSLARELYGYTF
D gene: -; J gene: TRBJ2-1; V gene: TRBV7-9; clone size: -; CDR3 length: 14; CDR3 DNA: TGTGCCAGCAGTCCCAAGATTCATCGCAATGAGCAGTTCTTC; CDR3 protein: CASSPKIHRNEQFF
D gene: -; J gene: TRBJ2-7; V gene: TRBV6-2/TRBV6-3; clone size: -; CDR3 length: 15; CDR3 DNA: TGTGCCAGCAGTTACTCGGGCCTAAGGGGACGCGAGCAGTACTTC; CDR3 protein: CASSYSGLRGREQYF
D gene: -; J gene: TRBJ1-1; V gene: TRBV11-2; clone size: -; CDR3 length: 13; CDR3 DNA: TGTGCCAGCAGCTTTTCCGGGGACCACGGAGCTTTCTTT; CDR3 protein: CASSFSGDHGAFF
D gene: TRBD1; J gene: TRBJ1-1; V gene: TRBV2; clone size: -; CDR3 length: 15; CDR3 DNA: TGTGCCAGCAGTGAAGCAGGACAGGGGTTCCCTGAAGCTTTCTTT; CDR3 protein: CASSEAGQGFPEAFF
D gene: -; J gene: TRBJ2-4; V gene: TRBV9; clone size: -; CDR3 length: 13; CDR3 DNA: TGTGCCAGCAGCGTAACCCCCGGCTATCTTCAGTACTTC; CDR3 protein: CASSVTPGYLQYF
D gene: -; J gene: TRBJ2-2; V gene: TRBV7-8; clone size: -; CDR3 length: 17; CDR3 DNA: TGTGCCAGCAGCTTAACTCATGCGACGGCGAGCACCGGGGAGCTGTTTTTT; CDR3 protein: CASSLTHATASTGELFF
D gene: -; J gene: TRBJ2-3; V gene: TRBV29-1; clone size: -; CDR3 length: 14; CDR3 DNA: TGCAGCGTGCGGTATGGTTCTAGCACAGATACGCAGTATTTT; CDR3 protein: CSVRYGSSTDTQYF
D gene: TRBD1; J gene: TRBJ1-1; V gene: TRBV19; clone size: -; CDR3 length: 16; CDR3 DNA: TGTGCCAGTAGTTCTCTACAGGGGTGGATGAACACTGAAGCTTTCTTT; CDR3 protein: CASSSLQGWMNTEAFF
D gene: -; J gene: TRBJ1-1; V gene: TRBV7-6; clone size: -; CDR3 length: 13; CDR3 DNA: TGTGCCAGCAGCTTAGCGTACGGGTCCGGCGCTTTCTTT; CDR3 protein: CASSLAYGSGAFF
D gene: -; J gene: TRBJ1-6; V gene: TRBV28; clone size: -; CDR3 length: 15; CDR3 DNA: TGTGCCAGCAGTGAGCCCGGACAGTACGGTTCACCCCTCCACTTT; CDR3 protein: CASSEPGQYGSPLHF